A single T cell receptor (beta chain) is shown here with its context. CDR1 is LGHDT and CDR2 is YNNKEL in the germline V gene (reference sequence). V trimming: 1 base; J trimming: 4 bases; junction bases outside the gene matches: 6. The CDR3 length is 16 residues. Methods used by the authors: Cell counts per sample came from amplifying reference gene primers. Only in-frame clones appear in the TCRdb table, and some are missing; sequencing was by immunoSEQ multiplex PCR. The V and J calls and clone size are taken from that table; D and trimming were inferred from the DNA. The table lists about 310,000 clones, roughly 89% of them singletons, with more than 0.85% in the top ten. Seattle-derived patients entered the study during active infection and were followed longitudinally. This sample is drawn from a study of blood T cell repertoires in COVID-19. At the level of the study: From the United States, Italy and Spain came samples of acute and convalescent COVID-19. PBMCs, B-cell-depleted T cells, or T cells were the source of the cDNA or gDNA that made up the material.

This receptor was obtained from a woman aged 40 to 55 with COVID-19, enrolled during active disease. The gene calls are TRBV3-1 (or the pseudogene TRBV3-2) and TRBJ2-2; 7 bases agree with TRBD2. The sample comprised peripheral blood. The chain's CDR3 is CASSQAATSFTGELFF. The CDR3 DNA is TGTGCCAGCAGCCAAGCCGCGACTAGCTTCACCGGGGAGCTGTTTTTT.